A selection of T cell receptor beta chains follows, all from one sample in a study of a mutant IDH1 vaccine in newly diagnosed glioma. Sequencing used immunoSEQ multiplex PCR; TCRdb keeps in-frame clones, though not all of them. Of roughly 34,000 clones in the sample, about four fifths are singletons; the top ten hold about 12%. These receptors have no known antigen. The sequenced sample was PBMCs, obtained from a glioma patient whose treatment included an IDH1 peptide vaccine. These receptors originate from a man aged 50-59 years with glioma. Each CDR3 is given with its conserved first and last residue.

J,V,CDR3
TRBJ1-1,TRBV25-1,CASGELNTEAFF
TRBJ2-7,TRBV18,CASSDRISYEQYF
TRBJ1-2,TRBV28,CASRPSGRNYGYTF
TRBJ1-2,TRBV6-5,CASRLKGQVLYGYTF
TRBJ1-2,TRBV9,CASSARQGAGYGYTF
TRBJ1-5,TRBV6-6,CASTLDSSQPQHF
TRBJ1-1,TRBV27,CASINKNTEAFF
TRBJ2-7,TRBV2,CASARGTGSYEQYF
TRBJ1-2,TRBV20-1,CRTGDGYTF
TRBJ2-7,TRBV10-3,CAISESRLAAQYF
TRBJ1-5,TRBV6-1,CASSAIKLGNQPQHF
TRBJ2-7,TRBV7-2,CASSLKYEQYF
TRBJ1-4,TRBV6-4,CASISGQGNEKLFF
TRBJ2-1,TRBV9,CASSVARLNEQFF
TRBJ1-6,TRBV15,CATSPGHPGGSPLHF
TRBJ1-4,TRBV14,CASSQGGLNNEKLFF
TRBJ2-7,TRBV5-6,CASSPDSYAYEQYF
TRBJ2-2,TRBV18,CASSPGLVDGELFF
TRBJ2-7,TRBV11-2,CASGDRGNAYEQYF
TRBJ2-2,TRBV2,CASSGGPGTGELFF
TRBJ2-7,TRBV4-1,CASSHQGTRSKHF
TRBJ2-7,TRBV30,CAWMRHGSYEQYF
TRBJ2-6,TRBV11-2,CASTTFSGANVLTF
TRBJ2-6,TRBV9,CASSSNTRGQGAGGANVLTF
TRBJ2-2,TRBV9,CASSSRGASGTGELFF
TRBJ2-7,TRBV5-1,CASSLAGGEYEQYF
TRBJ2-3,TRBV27,CASKGPLRLAGYTDTQYF
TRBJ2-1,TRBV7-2,CASSSGPSSYNEQFF
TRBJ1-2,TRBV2,CASTLWRDNYGYTF
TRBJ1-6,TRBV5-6,CATRRTGNNSPLHF
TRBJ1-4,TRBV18,CASSPAATGGGNEKLFF
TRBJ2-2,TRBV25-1,CASSVTGSNTGELFF
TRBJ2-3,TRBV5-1,CATSGTGTDTQYF
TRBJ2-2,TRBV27,CASSPNTGELFF
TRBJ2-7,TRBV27,CASSLSLVGSYEQYF
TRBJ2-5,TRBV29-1,CSVERAGPETQYF
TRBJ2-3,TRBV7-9,CASSLGGTDTQYF
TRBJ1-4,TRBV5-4,CASSTRQGPNEKLFF
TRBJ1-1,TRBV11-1,CASSTSTGTANTEAFF
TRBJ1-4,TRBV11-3,CASSPGNRNEKLFF
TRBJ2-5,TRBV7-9,CASSQAGVETQYF
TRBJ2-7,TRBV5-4,CASSSLTNPNYEQYF
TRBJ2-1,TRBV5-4,CASSSRDRNNEQFF
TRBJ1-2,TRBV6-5,CASTSGGLTGYTF
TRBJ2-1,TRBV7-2,CASSLPGQSYNEQFF
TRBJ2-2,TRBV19,CASSPGDPRLTGELFF
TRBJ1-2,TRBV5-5,CASSLYNRGSYGYTF
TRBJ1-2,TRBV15,CATSRDEGRTGEGYTF
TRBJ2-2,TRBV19,CASSISAIGELFF
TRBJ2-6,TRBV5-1,CASSSGASNPGANVLTF
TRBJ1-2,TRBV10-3,CAISEGVEGYTF
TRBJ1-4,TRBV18,CASSPVSAFATNEKLFF
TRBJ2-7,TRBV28,CASSLAGTYEQYF
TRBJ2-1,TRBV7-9,CASSLGTRNEQFF
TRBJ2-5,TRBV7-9,CATLPLGRETQYF
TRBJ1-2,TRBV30,CAWNWVGAYGYTF
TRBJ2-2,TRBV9,CASSVSGGASGELFF
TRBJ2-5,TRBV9,CASSPGLAGLETQYF